The present TCR beta chain was sequenced within a study of T cell responses to AZD1222 COVID-19 vaccine. Findings of the study overall: After two AZD1222 doses, spike-specific TCR breadth and depth rose versus day 0. The sample set comprised mostly white British donors with more females, and clonal diversity was possibly underestimated.

The CDR3 is made up of 15 amino acids. Germline-derived CDR1 and CDR2 are SSHAT and FNYEAQ (reference sequence). This clone has more than one count but fewer than ten. Its antigen remains unknown. Germline is not matched at one junction end, which may reflect a read error. Here immunoSEQ multiplex PCR was the method, and the copy in TCRdb shows in-frame clones only, minus some. The sample yields about 150,000 clones, around nine tenths seen once. Sequences were derived from peripheral blood, sampled 28 days after the second AZD1222 dose. This receptor was obtained from an adult who received the AZD1222 COVID-19 vaccine. This chain links TRBV7-7 with TRBJ2-1, with D maybe TRBD1 (6 bases). The chain's CDR3 is CASSPMGSGDNEQFF. The CDR3 coding sequence is TGTGCTAGCAGTCCTATGGGGTCAGGGGACAATGAGCAGTTCTTC.